This T cell receptor (beta chain) is from a study of blood T cell repertoires in COVID-19 (dated by TCRdb to the early 2020s). Study-wide context: Samples covering the acute and convalescent phases of COVID-19 were provided by collaborators in the United States, Italy and Spain. The prospective study material was composed of cDNA or gDNA derived from T cells, B-cell-depleted T cells, or PBMCs. Deeply sampled blood TCRbeta repertoires from subjects exposed to, actively infected with, or recovered from COVID-19 were included in the dataset. The repertoires were released in a freely available public database meant as a resource for research on the immune response to SARS-CoV-2. Samples came from the ongoing ImmuneRACE study (first 160 participants) plus 1,254 subjects from 6 global collaborators. Nearly every sample came with metadata listing a de-identified subject ID, COVID-19 status, age in years and sex. HLA class I and class II types, where available, came from metadata supplied by the sample provider rather than from assay-based typing. The paper as a whole reports these results and caveats: Clinical and demographic metadata were provided uncurated, with the amount varying by source and participant.

Participants in the prospective study were enrolled through a virtual design, were aged about 18 to 100 years, and lived in under 25 United States geographic areas. Cohort assignment in the prospective study relied on participant-reported clinical history from a screening survey and a study questionnaire. Recovered participants in ImmuneRACE Cohort 3 were defined as having two consecutive negative NP/OP PCR tests, clearance from a healthcare professional, or resolution of symptoms. Mobile phlebotomists in the prospective study collected whole blood, serum and a nasopharyngeal or oropharyngeal swab from every participant. Additional blood draws and questionnaires over an approximately 2-month period could optionally be provided by prospective study participants. Before DNA extraction, blood samples from the prospective study were shipped at room temperature or frozen. TCRbeta CDR3 regions were amplified from genomic DNA using the immunoSEQ Assay, a bias-controlled multiplex PCR. Per the original workflow: Nucleated cell counts per sample were estimated from amplification of reference gene primers within the assay. To quantify the absolute abundance of each unique TCRbeta CDR3 rearrangement, sequence reads were collapsed and filtered. For each sample, productive Simpson clonality was calculated as the square root of Simpson's diversity index over productive rearrangements. This is the immuneACCESS table as TCRdb keeps it, with only in-frame sequences that have V and J called. A part of the clones is gone; compared with another copy, unresolved V genes explain less than half, and the rest is unexplained. D and trimming come from the DNA, and the V and J calls and clone size come from that table. The sample table holds about 470,000 clones, of which 75% to 90% were seen once. The ten top clones hold 0.7% of the sample.

About this clone: What this receptor recognizes is not known. Base qualities are not at hand, and no much larger clone is one base apart.

Reading the germline V gene (reference sequence) gives CDR1 DFQATT and CDR2 SNEGSKA. V is shortened by 2 bases, J by 6 bases, and the region joining them spans 3 bases. CDR3 length: 10 amino acids, cysteine to phenylalanine. Here the CDR3 DNA is all that survives: 30 bases in frame from base 1. This TCR was sampled from a woman aged 18-30 years who had recovered from COVID-19. Recombination joined TRBV20-1 with TRBJ2-3; no confident D gene assignment can be made. Material: PBMCs or T cells enriched from blood (not recorded which). The CDR3 protein is CSARTDTQYF. The sequenced DNA: TGCAGTGCTAGAACTGATACGCAGTATTTT.